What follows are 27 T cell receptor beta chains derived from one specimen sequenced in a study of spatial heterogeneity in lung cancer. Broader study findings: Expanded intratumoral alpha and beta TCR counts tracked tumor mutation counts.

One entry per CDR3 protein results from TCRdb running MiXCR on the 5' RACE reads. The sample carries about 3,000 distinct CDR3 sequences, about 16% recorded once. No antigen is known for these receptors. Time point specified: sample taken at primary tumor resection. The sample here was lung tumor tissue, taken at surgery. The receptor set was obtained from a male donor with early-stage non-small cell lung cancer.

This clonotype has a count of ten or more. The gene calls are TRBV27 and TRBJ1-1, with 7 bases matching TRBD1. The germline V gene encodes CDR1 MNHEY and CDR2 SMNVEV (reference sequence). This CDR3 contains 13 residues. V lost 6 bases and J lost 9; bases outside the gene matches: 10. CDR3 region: CASRGGTGVQAFF. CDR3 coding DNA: TGTGCCAGCAGAGGGGGAACAGGGGTGCAAGCTTTCTTT.

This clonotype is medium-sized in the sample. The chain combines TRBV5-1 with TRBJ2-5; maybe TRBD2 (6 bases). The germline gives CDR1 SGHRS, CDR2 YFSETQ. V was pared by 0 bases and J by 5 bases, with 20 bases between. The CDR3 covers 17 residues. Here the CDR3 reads CASSLAPGTPSGETQYF. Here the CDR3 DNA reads TGCGCCAGCAGCTTGGCCCCCGGGACTCCCTCAGGGGAGACCCAGTACTTC.

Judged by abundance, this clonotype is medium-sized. This chain's CDR3 is CSARVQGTPNTGELFF. In DNA, the CDR3 is TGCAGTGCTAGAGTTCAGGGGACTCCGAACACCGGGGAGCTGTTTTTT. This chain joins TRBV20-1 and TRBJ2-2; D might be TRBD1 or TRBD2, each matching 6 bases. The V end was cut by 1 base, the J end by 0 bases, with 12 bases between. CDR3 length: 16 amino acids. Germline V gives CDR1 DFQATT, CDR2 SNEGSKA (reference sequence).

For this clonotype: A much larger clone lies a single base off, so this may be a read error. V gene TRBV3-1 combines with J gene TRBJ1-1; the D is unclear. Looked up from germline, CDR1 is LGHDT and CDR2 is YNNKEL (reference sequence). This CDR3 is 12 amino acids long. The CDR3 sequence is CASSQDNTKAFF. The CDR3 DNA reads TGTGCCAGCAGCCAGGATAACACTAAAGCTTTCTTT.

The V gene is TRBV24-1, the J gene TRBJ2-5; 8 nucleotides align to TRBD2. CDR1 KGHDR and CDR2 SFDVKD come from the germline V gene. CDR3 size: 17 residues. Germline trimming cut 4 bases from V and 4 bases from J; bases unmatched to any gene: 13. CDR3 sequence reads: CATSDPTSGGPPETQYF. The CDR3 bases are TGTGCCACCAGTGACCCTACTAGCGGAGGGCCCCCAGAGACCCAGTACTTC.

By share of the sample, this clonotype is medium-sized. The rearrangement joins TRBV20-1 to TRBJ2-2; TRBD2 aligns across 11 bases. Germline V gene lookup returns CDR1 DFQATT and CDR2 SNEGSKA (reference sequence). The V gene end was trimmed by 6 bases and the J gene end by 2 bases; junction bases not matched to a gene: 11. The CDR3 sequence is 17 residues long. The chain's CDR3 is CSAPDSGRARNTGELFF. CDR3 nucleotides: TGCAGTGCGCCCGATAGCGGGAGGGCGCGAAACACCGGGGAGCTGTTTTTT.

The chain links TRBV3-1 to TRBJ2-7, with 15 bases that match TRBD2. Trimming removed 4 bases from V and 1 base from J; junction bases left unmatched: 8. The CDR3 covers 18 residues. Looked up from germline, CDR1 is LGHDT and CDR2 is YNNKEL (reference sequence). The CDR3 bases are TGTGCCAGCAGCCTAGGACTAGCGGGAGGGGTTTTGTCCTACGAGCAGTACTTC. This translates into CASSLGLAGGVLSYEQYF.

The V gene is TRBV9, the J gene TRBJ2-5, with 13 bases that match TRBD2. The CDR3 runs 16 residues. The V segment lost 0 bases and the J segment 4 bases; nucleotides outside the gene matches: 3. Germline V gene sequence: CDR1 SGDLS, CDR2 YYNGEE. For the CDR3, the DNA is TGTGCCAGCAGCGTAGAACTAGCGGGAGGGTCAGAGACCCAGTACTTC. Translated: CASSVELAGGSETQYF.

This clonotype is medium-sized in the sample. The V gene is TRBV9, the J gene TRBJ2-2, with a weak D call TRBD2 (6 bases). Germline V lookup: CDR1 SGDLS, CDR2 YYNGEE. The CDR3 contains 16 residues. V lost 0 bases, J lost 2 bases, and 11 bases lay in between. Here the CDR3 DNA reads TGTGCCAGCAGCGTAGGTATTAGCGGTAACACCGGGGAGCTGTTTTTT. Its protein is CASSVGISGNTGELFF.

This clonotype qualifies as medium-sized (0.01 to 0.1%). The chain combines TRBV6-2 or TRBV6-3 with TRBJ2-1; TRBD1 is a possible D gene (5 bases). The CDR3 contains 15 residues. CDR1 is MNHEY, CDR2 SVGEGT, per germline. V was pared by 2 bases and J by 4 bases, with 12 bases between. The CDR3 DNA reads TGTGCCAGCAGTTACCTCCCGGACAAGTACAATGAGCAGTTCTTC. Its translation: CASSYLPDKYNEQFF.

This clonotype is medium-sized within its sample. For the CDR3, the DNA is TGTGCCACCAGTGGTCACGGCTCCTACAATGAGCAGTTCTTC. Protein: CATSGHGSYNEQFF. The J gene is TRBJ2-1, the V gene TRBV24-1; the D is unclear. The V end was cut by 5 bases, the J end by 0 bases, with 7 bases between. Germline CDR1 and CDR2: KGHDR and SFDVKD. This CDR3 contains 14 residues.

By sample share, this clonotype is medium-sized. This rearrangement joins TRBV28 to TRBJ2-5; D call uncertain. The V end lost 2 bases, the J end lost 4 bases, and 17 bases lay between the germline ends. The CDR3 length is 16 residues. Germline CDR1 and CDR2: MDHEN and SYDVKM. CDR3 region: CASSLPLARVGETQYF. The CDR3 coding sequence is TGTGCCAGCAGTTTACCTCTTGCCCGGGTGGGAGAGACCCAGTACTTC.

This chain's CDR3 is CASSLREGSTQYF. The CDR3 DNA follows: TGTGCCAGCAGCTTAAGGGAGGGGTCGACCCAGTACTTC. The chain is built from TRBV7-3 and TRBJ2-5; 7 bases match TRBD2. The V gene end was trimmed by 1 base and the J gene end by 7 bases; junction bases not matched to a gene: 3. Germline V gene data show CDR1 as SGHTA and CDR2 as FQGTGA. This CDR3 contains 13 residues.

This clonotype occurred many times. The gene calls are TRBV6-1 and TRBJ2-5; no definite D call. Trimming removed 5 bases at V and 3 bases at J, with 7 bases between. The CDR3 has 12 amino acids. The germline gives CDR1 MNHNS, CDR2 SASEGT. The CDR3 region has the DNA TGTGCCAGCAGTACCAGCGAAGAGACCCAGTACTTC. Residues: CASSTSEETQYF.

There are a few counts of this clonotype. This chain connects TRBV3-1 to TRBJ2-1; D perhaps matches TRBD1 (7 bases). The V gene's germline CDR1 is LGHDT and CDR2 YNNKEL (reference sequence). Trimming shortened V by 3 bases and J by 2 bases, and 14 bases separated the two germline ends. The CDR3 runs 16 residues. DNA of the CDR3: TGTGCCAGCAGCCAGTCCAGGGGGGAGACCTACAATGAGCAGTTCTTC. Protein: CASSQSRGETYNEQFF.

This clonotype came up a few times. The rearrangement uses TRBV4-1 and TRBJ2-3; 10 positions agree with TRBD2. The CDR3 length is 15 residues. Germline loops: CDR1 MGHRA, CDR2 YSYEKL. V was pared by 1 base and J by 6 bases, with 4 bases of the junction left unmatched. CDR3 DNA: TGCGCCAGCAGCCAAGGGGGACTAGCGTCGGATACGCAGTATTTT. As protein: CASSQGGLASDTQYF.

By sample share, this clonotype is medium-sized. CDR3 protein: CASSRGSEQFF. The CDR3 DNA reads as TGTGCCAGCAGTCGGGGGTCTGAGCAGTTCTTC. V gene TRBV25-1 combines with J gene TRBJ2-1; tentative D call: TRBD2 (6 bases). In germline, CDR1 is MGHDK, CDR2 SYGVNS. Trimming shortened V by 5 bases and J by 9 bases, and 8 bases separated the two germline ends. This CDR3 is 11 amino acids long.

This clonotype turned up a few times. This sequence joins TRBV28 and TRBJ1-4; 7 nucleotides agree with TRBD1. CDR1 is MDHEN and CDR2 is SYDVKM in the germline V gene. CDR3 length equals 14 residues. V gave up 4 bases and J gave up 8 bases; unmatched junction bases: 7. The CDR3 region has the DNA TGTGCCAGCAGTTCCGGGACAGTTACAGAAAAACTGTTTTTT. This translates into CASSSGTVTEKLFF.

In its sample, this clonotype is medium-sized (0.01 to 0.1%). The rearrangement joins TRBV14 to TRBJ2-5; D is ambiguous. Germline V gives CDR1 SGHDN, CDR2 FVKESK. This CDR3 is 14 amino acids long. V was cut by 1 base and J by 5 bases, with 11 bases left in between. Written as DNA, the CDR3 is TGTGCCAGCAGCCAAGTTCGACGGTTGGAGACCCAGTACTTC. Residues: CASSQVRRLETQYF. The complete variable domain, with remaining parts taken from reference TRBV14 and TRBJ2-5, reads EAGVTQFPSHSVIEKGQTVTLRCDPISGHDNLYWYRRVMGKEIKFLLHFVKESKQDESGMPNNRFLAERTGGTYSTLKVQPAELEDSGVYFCASSQVRRLETQYFGPGTRLLVL.

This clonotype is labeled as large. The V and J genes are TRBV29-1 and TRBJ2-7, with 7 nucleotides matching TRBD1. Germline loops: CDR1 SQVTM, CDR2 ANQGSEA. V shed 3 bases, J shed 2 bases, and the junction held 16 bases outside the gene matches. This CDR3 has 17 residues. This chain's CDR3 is CSVDSQEATGSTYEQYF. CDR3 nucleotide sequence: TGCAGCGTTGACTCCCAAGAGGCGACAGGGTCGACCTACGAGCAGTACTTC.

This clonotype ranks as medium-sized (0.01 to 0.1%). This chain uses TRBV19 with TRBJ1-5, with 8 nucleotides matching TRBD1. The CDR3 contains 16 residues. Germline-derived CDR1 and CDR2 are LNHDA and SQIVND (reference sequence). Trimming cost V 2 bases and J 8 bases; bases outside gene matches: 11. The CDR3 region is CASSITRRGRIKPQHF. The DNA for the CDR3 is TGTGCCAGTAGTATAACCCGCAGGGGGCGCATAAAGCCCCAGCATTTT. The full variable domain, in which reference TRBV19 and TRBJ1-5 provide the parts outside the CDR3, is DGGITQSPKYLFRKEGQNVTLSCEQNLNHDAMYWYRQDPGQGLRLIYYSQIVNDFQKGDIAEGYSVSREKKESFPLTVTSAQKNPTAFYLCASSITRRGRIKPQHFGDGTRLSIL.

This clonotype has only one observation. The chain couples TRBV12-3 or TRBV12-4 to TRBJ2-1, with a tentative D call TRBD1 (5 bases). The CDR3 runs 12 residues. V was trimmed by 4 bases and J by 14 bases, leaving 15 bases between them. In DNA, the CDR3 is TGTGCCAGCAGTTCCGGACAACTCCGGGAGTTCTTC. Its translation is CASSSGQLREFF.

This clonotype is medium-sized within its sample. CDR3 in amino acids: CATSRNRGGYEQYF. The CDR3, as DNA: TGTGCCACCAGCAGGAACAGGGGAGGGTACGAGCAGTACTTC. V gene TRBV15 combines with J gene TRBJ2-7; D might be TRBD1 or TRBD2, each matching 7 bases. This CDR3 is built from 14 residues. V was clipped by 3 bases and J by 4 bases, with 13 bases between them. Germline lookup yields CDR1 LNHNV and CDR2 YYDKDF (reference sequence). Drawing the rest from reference TRBV15 and TRBJ2-7, the complete variable domain is DAMVIQNPRYQVTQFGKPVTLSCSQTLNHNVMYWYQQKSSQAPKLLFHYYDKDFNNEADTPDNFQSRRPNTSFCFLDIRSPGLGDTAMYLCATSRNRGGYEQYFGPGTRLTVT.

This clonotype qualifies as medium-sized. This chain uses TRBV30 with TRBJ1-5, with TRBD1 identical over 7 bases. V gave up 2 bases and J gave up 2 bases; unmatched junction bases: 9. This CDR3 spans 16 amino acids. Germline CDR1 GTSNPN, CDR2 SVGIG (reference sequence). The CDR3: CAWSYPYGTGNQPQHF. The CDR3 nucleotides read TGTGCCTGGAGTTATCCCTACGGGACAGGCAATCAGCCCCAGCATTTT.

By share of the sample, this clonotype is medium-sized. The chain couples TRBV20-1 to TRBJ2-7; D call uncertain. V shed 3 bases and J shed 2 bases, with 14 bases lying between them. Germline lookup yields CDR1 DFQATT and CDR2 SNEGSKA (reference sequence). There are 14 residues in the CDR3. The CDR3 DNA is TGCAGTGCTAGCCGCTGGGTGGTGGCCTACGAGCAGTACTTC. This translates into CSASRWVVAYEQYF.

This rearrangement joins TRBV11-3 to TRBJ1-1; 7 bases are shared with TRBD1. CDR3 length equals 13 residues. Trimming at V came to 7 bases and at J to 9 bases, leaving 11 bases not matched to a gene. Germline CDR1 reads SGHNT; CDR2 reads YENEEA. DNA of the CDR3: TGTGCCAGCAAGGAAGGGGGCCGAGTGAAAGCTTTCTTT. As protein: CASKEGGRVKAFF.

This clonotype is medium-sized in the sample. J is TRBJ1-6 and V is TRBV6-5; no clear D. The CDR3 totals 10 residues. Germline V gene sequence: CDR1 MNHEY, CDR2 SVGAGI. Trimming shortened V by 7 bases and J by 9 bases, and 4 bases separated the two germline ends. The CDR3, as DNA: TGTGCCAGCATAGTTTCACCCCTCCACTTT. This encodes CASIVSPLHF.